Listed below are T cell receptor beta chains from one sample, sequenced in a study of shared clonotypes between healthy human individuals. Here immunoSEQ multiplex PCR was the method, and the copy in TCRdb shows in-frame clones only, minus some. The table shows roughly 2.5 million clones, with more than 90% occurring only once. Sample: naive CD4+ T cells sorted from blood. All receptors derive from a man aged 18 to 30 in good health. Both conserved end residues are part of each CDR3. D genes are given only for firm matches. The size of a clone is reported for some rows only, either as once, few or many, or as a class for expanded clones.

V gene	clone size	D gene	J gene	CDR3 protein	CDR3 DNA
TRBV7-8	-	-	TRBJ1-1	CASSLSGGNTEAFF	TGTGCCAGCAGCCTATCCGGGGGGAACACTGAAGCTTTCTTT
TRBV2	few	-	TRBJ1-5	CASSAGGPSNQPQHF	TGTGCCAGCAGTGCGGGGGGCCCGAGCAATCAGCCCCAGCATTTT
TRBV6-5	-	-	TRBJ2-3	CASKWGSWGTDTQYF	TGTGCCAGCAAATGGGGCTCGTGGGGCACAGATACGCAGTATTTT
TRBV9	-	-	TRBJ1-2	CASSVEGYGYTF	TGTGCCAGCAGCGTAGAGGGCTATGGCTACACCTTC
TRBV6-6	-	TRBD1	TRBJ2-7	CASTSGTGVKEQYF	TGTGCCAGCACCTCCGGGACAGGGGTGAAGGAGCAGTACTTC
TRBV30	few	-	TRBJ1-1	CAWSIRGEAFF	TGTGCCTGGAGTATTAGGGGTGAAGCTTTCTTT
TRBV11-2	-	-	TRBJ2-4	CASSSRDGNIQYF	TGTGCCAGCAGCTCTAGGGACGGAAACATTCAGTACTTC
TRBV6-6	once	-	TRBJ2-7	CASKGLSSYEQYF	TGTGCCAGCAAAGGACTAAGCTCCTACGAGCAGTACTTC
TRBV6-1	-	-	TRBJ1-4	CASSEWMNPTTNEKLFF	TGTGCCAGCAGTGAATGGATGAACCCTACAACTAATGAAAAACTGTTTTTT
TRBV5-4	-	TRBD2	TRBJ2-3	CASSQGGAGGRNTQYF	TGTGCCAGCAGCCAGGGGGGAGCGGGGGGCAGGAATACGCAGTATTTT
TRBV10-2	-	-	TRBJ2-2	CASSEKSRAHTGELFF	TGCGCCAGCAGTGAGAAATCACGGGCCCACACCGGGGAGCTGTTTTTT
TRBV30	-	-	TRBJ1-2	CAWSVHWGGVSYTF	TGTGCCTGGAGTGTACACTGGGGGGGAGTCAGCTACACCTTC
TRBV27	-	TRBD1	TRBJ1-2	CASRETGVSYGYTF	TGTGCCAGCAGAGAAACAGGGGTCTCCTATGGCTACACCTTC
TRBV4-1	-	-	TRBJ2-7	CASSQDILVSSHEQYF	TGCGCCAGCAGCCAAGATATTCTAGTCTCCTCTCACGAGCAGTACTTC
TRBV10-3	-	TRBD1	TRBJ1-1	CAISEKGQVREAFF	TGTGCCATCAGTGAAAAGGGACAGGTTCGTGAAGCTTTCTTT
TRBV6-1	-	TRBD1	TRBJ2-3	CASGSGTGVTDTQYF	TGTGCCAGCGGCTCCGGGACAGGGGTCACAGATACGCAGTATTTT
TRBV7-2	once	-	TRBJ1-6	CASRPGIQTPLHF	TGTGCCAGTCGTCCAGGGATACAGACACCCCTCCACTTT
TRBV27	once	-	TRBJ2-6	CASRGSGANVLTF	TGTGCCAGCAGGGGGTCTGGGGCCAACGTCCTGACTTTC
TRBV6-1	-	-	TRBJ2-1	CASSVQGGAYNEQFF	TGTGCCAGCAGTGTTCAGGGAGGCGCCTACAATGAGCAGTTCTTC
TRBV5-4	-	-	TRBJ2-1	CASSLGDDEQFF	TGTGCCAGCAGCTTGGGGGACGATGAGCAGTTCTTC
TRBV5-1	-	TRBD2	TRBJ2-1	CASSLETSGGNNEQFF	TGCGCCAGCAGCTTGGAAACTAGCGGGGGTAACAATGAGCAGTTCTTC
TRBV7-9	-	-	TRBJ2-5	CASSLDGALSETQYF	TGTGCCAGCAGCTTAGACGGCGCACTATCTGAGACCCAGTACTTC
TRBV6-1	-	TRBD1	TRBJ1-5	CASRIDRGERWTQHF	TGTGCCAGCAGGATAGACAGGGGGGAAAGGTGGACCCAGCATTTT
TRBV27	-	TRBD2	TRBJ2-3	CASRSAGLGMDTQYF	TGTGCCAGCAGATCAGCGGGACTTGGGATGGATACGCAGTATTTT
TRBV2	once	TRBD2	TRBJ2-1	CASRRLAGGPGEQFF	TGTGCCAGCAGGAGACTAGCGGGAGGGCCCGGTGAGCAGTTCTTC
TRBV15	-	TRBD1	TRBJ2-2	CATSRDRQGANTGELFF	TGTGCCACCAGCAGAGATCGACAGGGGGCTAACACCGGGGAGCTGTTTTTT
TRBV13	-	TRBD2	TRBJ2-2	CASSSRTSGSANTGELFF	TGTGCCAGCAGCTCCCGGACTAGCGGGTCCGCGAACACCGGGGAGCTGTTTTTT
TRBV11-2	-	-	TRBJ2-5	CASVLAGTPGETQYF	TGTGCCAGCGTCCTCGCCGGGACCCCCGGGGAGACCCAGTACTTC
TRBV9	-	-	TRBJ1-3	CASSEAASGNTIYF	TGTGCCAGCAGCGAGGCGGCTTCTGGAAACACCATATATTTT
TRBV11-2	-	-	TRBJ2-5	CASSSQLAGETQYF	TGTGCCAGCAGCTCCCAACTAGCCGGAGAGACCCAGTACTTC
TRBV21-1	-	-	TRBJ2-2	CASSKRAVPPRDTGELFF	TGTGCCAGCAGCAAAAGGGCAGTCCCCCCCCGAGACACCGGGGAGCTGTTTTTT
TRBV7-5	once	-	TRBJ2-7	CARSPPGSSYEQYF	TGTGCCAGAAGTCCCCCCGGCAGCTCCTACGAGCAGTACTTC
TRBV5-4	-	-	TRBJ2-7	CASSLGAETYEQYF	TGTGCCAGCAGCTTAGGGGCAGAAACCTACGAGCAGTACTTC
TRBV9	once	TRBD2	TRBJ2-1	CASSPGGNSYNEQFF	TGTGCCAGCTCTCCGGGGGGTAACTCCTACAATGAGCAGTTCTTC
TRBV30	-	-	TRBJ2-1	CAWSGGRVDEQFF	TGTGCCTGGAGTGGGGGCCGCGTGGATGAGCAGTTCTTC
TRBV10-3	-	TRBD2	TRBJ2-2	CAISEGLAGGSSPGELFF	TGTGCCATCAGTGAGGGACTAGCGGGAGGTTCATCTCCCGGGGAGCTGTTTTTT
TRBV9	-	TRBD2	TRBJ2-2	CASSTGTSITGELFF	TGTGCCAGCAGCACCGGGACTAGCATCACCGGGGAGCTGTTTTTT
TRBV27	-	-	TRBJ2-1	CASSSLRGREVPYNEQFF	TGTGCCAGCAGTTCCCTCCGGGGCAGGGAGGTTCCCTACAATGAGCAGTTCTTC
TRBV28	-	-	TRBJ1-1	CASGGQGNTEAFF	TGTGCCAGCGGAGGCCAGGGGAACACTGAAGCTTTCTTT
TRBV7-9	-	-	TRBJ2-3	CASSLTDNTQYF	TGTGCCAGCAGCTTGACAGATAACACGCAGTATTTT
TRBV5-1	-	-	TRBJ1-1	CASSLEGASRAEAFF	TGCGCCAGCAGCTTGGAAGGGGCCTCAAGGGCTGAAGCTTTCTTT
TRBV11-2	-	-	TRBJ2-3	CASSWSGVTPGTDTQYF	TGTGCCAGCTCGTGGTCGGGAGTGACCCCTGGCACAGATACGCAGTATTTT
TRBV5-4	-	-	TRBJ2-7	CASSSTQEYEQYF	TGTGCCAGCAGTTCTACCCAGGAGTACGAGCAGTACTTC
TRBV30	once	TRBD1	TRBJ1-6	CAWRDAGGNSPLHF	TGTGCCTGGAGGGACGCAGGGGGTAACTCACCCCTCCACTTT
TRBV11-2	-	-	TRBJ2-7	CASSLFLTPSYEQYF	TGTGCCAGCAGCTTGTTCCTGACACCCTCCTACGAGCAGTACTTC
TRBV11-2	-	-	TRBJ2-7	CASSLVYSYEQYF	TGTGCCAGCAGCTTGGTCTACTCCTACGAGCAGTACTTC
TRBV5-1	-	-	TRBJ2-3	CASSEVPARGNTQYF	TGCGCCAGCAGCGAGGTCCCGGCTAGAGGGAATACGCAGTATTTT
TRBV6-5	once	-	TRBJ1-2	CASSEVGGYGYTF	TGTGCCAGCAGTGAAGTGGGCGGCTATGGCTACACCTTC
TRBV5-1	-	-	TRBJ2-5	CASSLRASSSETQYF	TGCGCCAGCAGCTTACGAGCGAGCTCCTCAGAGACCCAGTACTTC
TRBV11-1	-	-	TRBJ1-4	CASSLGRRPANEKLFF	TGTGCCAGCAGCTTAGGACGTCGGCCGGCTAATGAAAAACTGTTTTTT
TRBV10-3	-	TRBD2	TRBJ2-5	CAISGAPGGKETQYF	TGTGCCATCAGCGGGGCCCCCGGGGGGAAAGAGACCCAGTACTTC
TRBV7-2	-	-	TRBJ2-1	CASRRLVYNEQFF	TGTGCCAGCAGACGACTAGTATACAATGAGCAGTTCTTC
TRBV5-1	-	-	TRBJ1-5	CASSLDGTRPQHF	TGCGCCAGCAGCTTGGATGGGACACGGCCCCAGCATTTT
TRBV19	once	-	TRBJ1-6	CASSEPNSPLHF	TGTGCCAGTAGCGAACCTAATTCACCCCTCCACTTT
TRBV7-9	-	-	TRBJ1-4	CASSIQGPANEKLFF	TGTGCCAGCAGCATACAGGGCCCGGCTAATGAAAAACTGTTTTTT
TRBV30	-	TRBD1	TRBJ1-2	CAWSVGDRGGYTF	TGTGCCTGGAGTGTAGGGGACAGGGGTGGCTACACCTTC
TRBV7-2	-	TRBD2	TRBJ2-3	CASSTRAGARDTQYF	TGTGCCAGCAGCACCCGGGCGGGAGCGAGAGATACGCAGTATTTT